Below, 32 T cell receptor beta chains from the same sample are listed, as sequenced in a study of T cells after yellow fever vaccination. TCRdb itself ran the 5' RACE reads through MiXCR, one entry per CDR3 protein. The data show approximately 450,000 distinct CDR3 sequences, around 20% seen once. The sample consisted of PBMCs, taken before the yellow fever booster vaccination. The source is a man between 18 and 35 years old who received the YFV17D yellow fever vaccine.

This clonotype was seen a single time. The V gene is TRBV12-3 or TRBV12-4, the J gene TRBJ2-1; 9 nucleotides align to TRBD2. The CDR3 covers 14 residues. With V trimmed by 3 bases and J by 8 bases, 5 bases remained unmatched. CDR3 DNA sequence: TGTGCCAGCAGTTTTGGCGGGGGGGCAGATGAGCAGTTCTTC. The encoded protein is CASSFGGGADEQFF.

The chain is built from TRBV7-2 and TRBJ2-7; D remains ambiguous. The germline V and J ends were trimmed by 6 bases and 0 bases, with 12 bases remaining between them. Germline CDR1 and CDR2: SGHTA and FQGNSA. The CDR3 loop spans 14 amino acids. CDR3 sequence reads: CASSRLVPSYEQYV. DNA of the CDR3: TGTGCCAGCAGTCGCCTAGTGCCCTCCTACGAGCAGTACGTC.

The V and J genes are TRBV20-1 and TRBJ2-2; D ambiguous. The CDR3 is 14 residues long. V was shortened by 5 bases and J by 1 base, with 11 bases between the two germline ends. Germline-derived CDR1 and CDR2 are DFQATT and SNEGSKA (reference sequence). CDR3 nucleotides: TGCAGTGCTCAGGACCCCTTGAACACCGGGGAGCTGTTTTTT. It encodes CSAQDPLNTGELFF.

J is TRBJ2-1 and V is TRBV5-4; 9 nucleotides agree with TRBD2. This CDR3 region has 17 residues. V shed 4 bases, J shed 0 bases, and the junction held 8 bases outside the gene matches. The germline CDR1 and CDR2 sequences are SGHNT and YYREEE (reference sequence). The CDR3 coding sequence is TGTGCCAGCAGCCGCGGGGGGGGCACGAGCTCCTACAATGAGCAGTTCTTC. Amino acids: CASSRGGGTSSYNEQFF.

V usage is TRBV20-1 and J usage is TRBJ1-2; 9 nucleotides align to TRBD1. The ends lost 7 bases at V and 8 bases at J; junction bases unmatched: 5. Germline V gene lookup returns CDR1 DFQATT and CDR2 SNEGSKA (reference sequence). The CDR3 is 11 amino acids. CDR3 protein: CSVGTGQGYTF. Written as DNA, the CDR3 is TGCAGTGTTGGGACAGGGCAAGGCTACACCTTC.

This clonotype occurred a few times. The chain is built from TRBV7-2 and TRBJ2-1; TRBD2 aligns across 8 bases. The germline CDR1 and CDR2 sequences are SGHTA and FQGNSA. The J segment lost 4 bases and the V segment lost 6 bases, leaving 8 bases of the junction unmatched. The CDR3 sequence is 15 residues long. The CDR3, as DNA: TGTGCCAGCAGGTTCAAGGCGGGGGGTTACAATGAGCAGTTCTTC. Translated, it gives CASRFKAGGYNEQFF.

CDR3 in amino acids: CSARSQRALVETQYF. For the CDR3, the DNA is TGCAGTGCTAGGTCGCAACGGGCCTTAGTAGAGACCCAGTACTTC. The V gene is TRBV20-1, the J gene TRBJ2-5, with D hard to call. Germline-derived CDR1 and CDR2 are DFQATT and SNEGSKA (reference sequence). The CDR3 loop spans 15 amino acids. Trimming took off 3 bases at V and 4 bases at J, with 18 bases between the two ends.

The chain combines TRBV19 with TRBJ1-3, with D possibly matching TRBD1 (5 bases). This CDR3 contains 16 residues. Germline CDR1 is LNHDA and CDR2 is SQIVND (reference sequence). V gave up 7 bases and J gave up 0 bases, with 16 bases separating them. DNA of the CDR3: TGTGCCAGTACCCCCGGGCCAGGGACCTCTGGAAACACCATATATTTT. Translating gives CASTPGPGTSGNTIYF. Full variable domain (rest looked up from reference TRBV19 and TRBJ1-3): DGGITQSPKYLFRKEGQNVTLSCEQNLNHDAMYWYRQDPGQGLRLIYYSQIVNDFQKGDIAEGYSVSREKKESFPLTVTSAQKNPTAFYLCASTPGPGTSGNTIYFGEGSWLTVV.

DNA for the CDR3: TGCAGTGCTAGACCCCCGGGACTACAAGAGACCCAGTACTTC. Translation: CSARPPGLQETQYF. The genes are TRBV20-1 and TRBJ2-5, with TRBD2 identical over 7 bases. V trimming: 2 bases; J trimming: 2 bases; junction bases outside the gene matches: 5. This CDR3 contains 14 residues. Germline V gene lookup returns CDR1 DFQATT and CDR2 SNEGSKA (reference sequence).

The chain has TRBV15 and TRBJ1-3, with D perhaps TRBD1 (6 bases). CDR3 size: 15 residues. CDR1 is LNHNV and CDR2 is YYDKDF in the germline V gene (reference sequence). The V gene lost 1 base and the J gene lost 8 bases, with 15 bases spanning the gap. CDR3: CATSRGWQEGDTIYF. The CDR3 nucleotides are TGTGCCACCAGCAGAGGTTGGCAGGAGGGGGACACCATATATTTT.

The rearrangement joins TRBV5-1 to TRBJ2-5, with D possibly matching TRBD1 (5 bases). V lost 7 bases and J 5 bases, leaving 21 bases between the germline ends. Germline V gene lookup returns CDR1 SGHRS and CDR2 YFSETQ. This CDR3 spans 15 amino acids. In nucleotides, the CDR3 is TGCGCCAGCCAAGGGGATTACAAGGGTCTCGAGACCCAGTACTTC. Protein sequence: CASQGDYKGLETQYF. Complete variable domain (other parts from reference TRBV5-1 and TRBJ2-5): KAGVTQTPRYLIKTRGQQVTLSCSPISGHRSVSWYQQTPGQGLQFLFEYFSETQRNKGNFPGRFSGRQFSNSRSEMNVSTLELGDSALYLCASQGDYKGLETQYFGPGTRLLVL.

The rearrangement links TRBV20-1 to TRBJ2-1, with TRBD2 matching over 10 bases. Trimming at V came to 2 bases and at J to 8 bases, leaving 3 bases not matched to a gene. Germline CDR1 reads DFQATT; CDR2 reads SNEGSKA (reference sequence). The CDR3 totals 13 residues. CDR3 protein: CSARLAGDHEQFF. The CDR3, as DNA: TGCAGTGCTAGACTAGCGGGGGACCATGAGCAGTTCTTC.

J is TRBJ2-1 and V is TRBV30; the D gene is possibly TRBD2 (5 bases). Between the trimmed V and J ends, which lost 0 bases and 15 bases, there was a span of 15 bases. Per the germline V gene, CDR1 is GTSNPN and CDR2 is SVGIG (reference sequence). The CDR3 totals 12 residues. The CDR3 sequence: CAWSVGSQRGFF. CDR3 nucleotides: TGTGCCTGGAGTGTAGGTTCCCAACGGGGGTTCTTC.

Ten or more counts support this clonotype. This rearrangement joins TRBV27 to TRBJ1-6, with D unresolved. The germline V gene has CDR1 MNHEY and CDR2 SMNVEV (reference sequence). Trimming pared 7 bases from V and 8 bases from J, leaving 3 bases between. The CDR3 is 10 amino acids. The CDR3 spells CASTDSPLHF. In DNA, the CDR3 is TGTGCCAGCACGGATTCACCCCTCCACTTT.

The rearrangement uses TRBV2 and TRBJ2-1; 7 bases are shared with TRBD1. CDR3 length: 15 residues. The V gene's germline CDR1 is SNHLY and CDR2 FYNNEI. V was pared by 5 bases and J by 0 bases, with 4 bases of the junction left unmatched. CDR3 amino acids: CASSSGTVSYNEQFF. The CDR3 DNA follows: TGTGCCAGCAGTTCCGGGACAGTCTCCTACAATGAGCAGTTCTTC.

This chain uses TRBV6-2 or TRBV6-3 with TRBJ2-3, with D uncertain. The V gene's germline CDR1 is MNHEY and CDR2 SVGEGT. Trimming cost V 0 bases and J 1 base, with 14 bases left between them. The CDR3 has 17 amino acids. The CDR3 is CASSYSTIHGRTDTQYF. The CDR3 DNA reads as TGTGCCAGCAGTTACTCTACGATCCACGGCCGCACAGATACGCAGTATTTT.

This clonotype was counted between two and nine times. This CDR3 reads CASSATGGLNTEAFF. The DNA for the CDR3 is TGTGCCAGCAGCGCGACAGGGGGTTTGAACACTGAAGCTTTCTTT. The chain combines TRBV9 with TRBJ1-1; 9 nucleotides line up with TRBD1. CDR1 SGDLS and CDR2 YYNGEE come from the germline V gene. The V and J ends lost 3 bases and 0 bases, in that order; junction bases with no gene match: 3. This CDR3 region has 15 residues.

This clonotype has more than one count but fewer than ten. V and J are TRBV28 and TRBJ1-1; 8 bases match TRBD1. The CDR3 totals 15 residues. The germline CDR1 and CDR2 sequences are MDHEN and SYDVKM. V gave up 4 bases and J gave up 1 base; unmatched junction bases: 5. The CDR3 sequence: CASSSGGAGNTEAFF. DNA for the CDR3: TGTGCCAGCAGTTCAGGGGGCGCCGGGAACACTGAAGCTTTCTTT.

The gene calls are TRBV29-1 and TRBJ1-1; a possible D gene is TRBD1 (6 bases). The length of the CDR3 is 11 residues. Germline CDR1 reads SQVTM; CDR2 reads ANQGSEA. The V end was cut by 6 bases, the J end by 10 bases, with 15 bases between. CDR3 sequence reads: CSVLRGRRAFF. For the CDR3, the DNA is TGCAGCGTACTCAGGGGTAGGAGAGCTTTCTTT. The complete variable domain, with remaining parts taken from reference TRBV29-1 and TRBJ1-1, reads SAVISQKPSRDICQRGTSLTIQCQVDSQVTMMFWYRQQPGQSLTLIATANQGSEATYESGFVIDKFPISRPNLTFSTLTVSNMSPEDSSIYLCSVLRGRRAFFGQGTRLTVV.

V gene TRBV7-9 combines with J gene TRBJ2-1, with TRBD2 identical over 8 bases. Germline values: CDR1 SEHNR, CDR2 FQNEAQ (reference sequence). The ends lost 3 bases at V and 10 bases at J; junction bases unmatched: 11. CDR3 size: 15 residues. The CDR3 is CASSLALAGGVEQFF. CDR3 sequence (DNA): TGTGCCAGCAGCTTGGCCCTAGCGGGTGGAGTGGAGCAGTTCTTC.

This clonotype was recorded a few times. This chain links TRBV20-1 with TRBJ2-7; maybe TRBD1 (6 bases). V was pared by 2 bases and J by 7 bases, with 24 bases between. Germline V gives CDR1 DFQATT, CDR2 SNEGSKA (reference sequence). This CDR3 region has 16 residues. CDR3 coding DNA: TGCAGTGCTAGACCTAGTGTACAGGGAAGGCCGCGTGAGCAGTACTTC. It is translated as CSARPSVQGRPREQYF.

This clonotype has only a few counts. J is TRBJ1-3 and V is TRBV7-2; D is perhaps TRBD1 (6 bases). Germline assignment: CDR1 SGHTA and CDR2 FQGNSA. This CDR3 comprises 18 residues. V was clipped by 4 bases and J by 0 bases, with 19 bases between them. CDR3 loop: CASSSYLGTLRSGNTIYF. In nucleotides, the CDR3 is TGTGCCAGCAGCTCCTATCTTGGGACACTCCGCTCTGGAAACACCATATATTTT.

In its sample, this clonotype was seen a few times. The V and J genes are TRBV6-1 and TRBJ2-1; D tentatively fits TRBD1 or TRBD2 (6 bases each). The germline V gene encodes CDR1 MNHNS and CDR2 SASEGT. V lost 5 bases and J 8 bases, leaving 13 bases between the germline ends. CDR3 size: 13 residues. The CDR3 bases are TGTGCCAGCAGTCCCCGGAGGGGGGATGAGCAGTTCTTC. This encodes CASSPRRGDEQFF.

This clonotype appeared many times. The chain employs TRBV29-1 and TRBJ2-1, with D hard to call. The CDR3 sequence is 14 residues long. Germline V lookup: CDR1 SQVTM, CDR2 ANQGSEA. V gave up 7 bases and J gave up 5 bases, with 18 bases separating them. The CDR3 nucleotides read TGCAGCGGAACTGAGCGTCTAGTTAACAATGAGCAGTTCTTC. This codes for CSGTERLVNNEQFF.

This clonotype was picked up a small number of times. V and J are TRBV12-3 or TRBV12-4 and TRBJ1-1; D is unresolved. The ends were cut back, 3 bases at V and 11 bases at J, with 10 bases in the middle. This CDR3 is 11 amino acids long. The CDR3 is CASSFGGEAFF. The CDR3 nucleotides are TGTGCCAGCAGTTTTGGCGGTGAGGCTTTCTTT.

This clonotype was detected only a few times. The chain has TRBV7-3 and TRBJ2-2; D is perhaps TRBD2 (6 bases). Trimming stripped 5 bases from V and 5 bases from J, with 21 bases between. CDR1 SGHTA and CDR2 FQGTGA come from the germline V gene. The CDR3 contains 17 residues. The CDR3 bases are TGTGCCAGCAGCCTACCAGACAGTCGGGGGAAAACCGGGGAGCTGTTTTTT. Translated, it gives CASSLPDSRGKTGELFF.

V gene TRBV21-1 combines with J gene TRBJ1-1. TRBV21-1 is noted as a pseudogene. The CDR3 is made up of 14 amino acids. As DNA, the CDR3 is TGTGCCAGCAGCATAGCAGTTGTGAACACTGAAGCTTTCTTT. Protein sequence: CASSIAVVNTEAFF.

The chain combines TRBV6-2 or TRBV6-3 with TRBJ2-1; D remains ambiguous. Trimming shortened V by 3 bases and J by 10 bases, and 10 bases separated the two germline ends. This CDR3 is built from 12 residues. Germline CDR1 reads MNHEY; CDR2 reads SVGEGT. The CDR3 DNA follows: TGTGCCAGCAGTTATTTGTGGACGGAGCAGTTCTTC. It specifies CASSYLWTEQFF.

V is TRBV4-3 and J is TRBJ2-7; weak D call: TRBD1 (6 bases). Germline-derived CDR1 and CDR2 are LGHNA and YSLEER. The CDR3 totals 17 residues. V lost 1 base, J lost 2 bases, and 18 bases lay in between. In DNA, the CDR3 is TGCGCCAGCAGCCAAGTACTTCATACAGGGTTGGCCTACGAGCAGTACGTC. It encodes CASSQVLHTGLAYEQYV.

V usage is TRBV20-1 and J usage is TRBJ2-7, with 12 bases that match TRBD1. The germline CDR1 and CDR2 sequences are DFQATT and SNEGSKA (reference sequence). The CDR3 sequence is 15 residues long. Trimming at V came to 1 base and at J to 4 bases, leaving 5 bases not matched to a gene. DNA for the CDR3: TGCAGTGCTAGAGGACCGGGACAGGGGGCTTACGAGCAGTACTTC. Its translation: CSARGPGQGAYEQYF.

This chain connects TRBV20-1 to TRBJ1-2, with a weak D call TRBD1 (6 bases). Germline V gives CDR1 DFQATT, CDR2 SNEGSKA (reference sequence). This CDR3 contains 11 residues. The V end was cut by 8 bases, the J end by 9 bases, with 16 bases between. CDR3 coding DNA: TGCAGTTCCCTTCAGGGGAGTAGCTACACCTTC. Translated: CSSLQGSSYTF.

The chain combines TRBV7-2 with TRBJ1-1; possible D gene TRBD1, 5 bases. Trimming removed 1 base at V and 5 bases at J, with 11 bases between. The CDR3 totals 14 residues. Germline-derived CDR1 and CDR2 are SGHTA and FQGNSA. In nucleotides, the CDR3 is TGTGCCAGCAGCTTAGGCGGGACCTCAACTGAAGCTTTCTTT. Protein product: CASSLGGTSTEAFF. Supplemented by reference TRBV7-2 and TRBJ1-1, the full variable domain reads GAGVSQSPSNKVTEKGKDVELRCDPISGHTALYWYRQSLGQGLEFLIYFQGNSAPDKSGLPSDRFSAERTGGSVSTLTIQRTQQEDSAVYLCASSLGGTSTEAFFGQGTRLTVV.